This entry lists 5 T cell receptor beta chains sequenced from one sample in a study of control samples from healthy donors and cancer patients. Clones were sequenced by immunoSEQ multiplex PCR, and TCRdb holds only the in-frame ones, with some missing. The table lists about 94,000 clones, 90% of them singletons, with roughly 3.4% in the top ten. The sample taken for sequencing was blood. These receptor sequences come from a young woman in good health.

This sequence joins TRBV6-1 and TRBJ2-5, with D possibly being TRBD1 (6 bases). V dropped 3 bases and J dropped 11 bases, with 10 bases sitting between them. Germline V gene data show CDR1 as MNHNS and CDR2 as SASEGT. This CDR3 region has 11 residues. In DNA form, the CDR3 reads TGTGCCAGCAGTGATCGGACAGAACAGTACTTC. Translating it yields CASSDRTEQYF.

This chain joins TRBV19 and TRBJ2-7, with D tentatively TRBD2 (7 bases). The germline V and J ends were trimmed by 2 bases and 3 bases, with 17 bases remaining between them. The CDR3 totals 16 residues. Germline-derived CDR1 and CDR2 are LNHDA and SQIVND (reference sequence). In DNA, the CDR3 is TGTGCCAGTAGTATAAGCTCGGGGGGCTCAGTCTACGAGCAGTACTTC. This translates into CASSISSGGSVYEQYF.

The chain has TRBV27 and TRBJ1-1, with D uncertain. CDR1 is MNHEY, CDR2 SMNVEV, per germline (reference sequence). The CDR3 consists of 11 residues. With 8 bases removed from V and 9 bases from J, the gap between germline ends came to 13 bases. CDR3 loop: CASPVRLKAFF. The CDR3 nucleotides read TGTGCCAGCCCGGTGAGGCTAAAAGCTTTCTTT.

There are many counts of this clone. This chain links TRBV27 with TRBJ2-6; D may be TRBD1 (5 bases). Per germline, CDR1 MNHEY and CDR2 SMNVEV (reference sequence). This CDR3 contains 16 residues. The V end lost 2 bases, the J end lost 3 bases, and 11 bases lay between the germline ends. The DNA of the CDR3 is TGTGCCAGCAGTTTACTTGGGGCTGGTGGGGCCAACGTCCTGACTTTC. Encoded protein: CASSLLGAGGANVLTF. Combining the CDR3 with reference TRBV27 and TRBJ2-6 gives the whole variable domain EAQVTQNPRYLITVTGKKLTVTCSQNMNHEYMSWYRQDPGLGLRQIYYSMNVEVTDKGDVPEGYKVSRKEKRNFPLILESPSPNQTSLYFCASSLLGAGGANVLTFGAGSRLTVL.

J is TRBJ2-7 and V is TRBV5-1; 7 bases line up with TRBD1. The CDR3 sequence is 15 residues long. Germline loops: CDR1 SGHRS, CDR2 YFSETQ. The J segment lost 3 bases and the V segment lost 0 bases, leaving 6 bases of the junction unmatched. As DNA, the CDR3 is TGCGCCAGCAGCTTGGATTTGGACAGGTACTACGAGCAGTACTTC. This codes for CASSLDLDRYYEQYF.